This T cell receptor beta chain was observed in a study of CD8 T cells in ankylosing spondylitis. Study-wide results and caveats: Among TCR beta sequences, a motif of eight highly homologous variants appeared characteristic of ankylosing spondylitis blood. It was reported that disease-linked clones were significantly enriched in matched ankylosing spondylitis synovial fluid.

Library preparation for TCR beta used quantitative 5'-RACE with molecular barcodes. TCRdb recomputed calls from the 5' RACE reads with MiXCR, one row per CDR3 protein. The profile shows 39,000 or so distinct CDR3 sequences, about a tenth of them singletons. The V gene lost 5 bases and the J gene lost 2 bases, with 19 bases spanning the gap. The CDR3 consists of 16 residues. Looked up from germline, CDR1 is KGHSH and CDR2 is LQKENI. This clonotype was picked up many times. What it binds is unknown. Sequenced sample: blood, either unsorted or a sorted T cell fraction (not recorded which). This clonotype was sampled from a male donor with ankylosing spondylitis or in good health (not recorded which). The gene calls are TRBV18 and TRBJ2-7; D is possibly TRBD1 (7 bases). DNA for the CDR3: TGTGCCAGCTCAAGGTCCAGGGGGGATCAGGCCTACGAGCAGTACTTC. Translated, it gives CASSRSRGDQAYEQYF. Full variable domain (missing parts from reference TRBV18 and TRBJ2-7): NAGVMQNPRHLVRRRGQEARLRCSPMKGHSHVYWYRQLPEEGLKFMVYLQKENIIDESGMPKERFSAEFPKEGPSILRIQQVVRGDSAAYFCASSRSRGDQAYEQYFGPGTRLTVT.